One sample yielded the 6 T cell receptor beta chains listed below, sequenced in a study of shared clonotypes between healthy human individuals. Sequencing used immunoSEQ multiplex PCR; TCRdb keeps in-frame clones, though not all of them. The table lists about 1.5 million clones, approximately 98% of them singletons. What was sequenced was naive CD4+ T cells sorted from blood. The subset: CD45RA+ positively selected. Receptors were obtained from a young man in good health.

The chain is built from TRBV27 and TRBJ2-7, with a possible D match to TRBD1 (6 bases). Germline CDR1 and CDR2: MNHEY and SMNVEV (reference sequence). With 5 bases removed from V and 3 bases from J, the gap between germline ends came to 11 bases. This CDR3 comprises 13 residues. CDR3 loop: CASSRTAYYEQYF. CDR3 nucleotide sequence: TGTGCCAGCAGTCGGACAGCCTACTACGAGCAGTACTTC.

This CDR3 is CASSPLSPMNTEAFF. In DNA form, the CDR3 reads TGCGCCAGCAGCCCCCTATCCCCCATGAACACTGAAGCTTTCTTT. The rearrangement links TRBV4-1 to TRBJ1-1; D uncertain. The CDR3 spans 15 residues. Germline V gives CDR1 MGHRA, CDR2 YSYEKL. The V end was cut by 4 bases, the J end by 0 bases, with 12 bases between.

The chain couples TRBV7-8 to TRBJ2-5, with 7 bases lining up with TRBD1. This CDR3 has 13 amino acids. The germline CDR1 and CDR2 sequences are SGHVS and FQNEAQ. The junction had 3 bases not matched to a gene; V was cut back by 5 bases and J by 3 bases. The CDR3 DNA reads TGTGCCAGCAGCCGCGACAGGGAAGAGACCCAGTACTTC. Translation gives CASSRDREETQYF.

The chain employs TRBV11-2 and TRBJ2-7; 8 bases align to TRBD2. This CDR3 has 16 amino acids. Trimming at V came to 5 bases and at J to 2 bases, leaving 11 bases not matched to a gene. CDR1 is SGHAT and CDR2 is FQNNGV in the germline V gene. CDR3 bases: TGTGCCAGCAGCCATCGACCGGGACTAGACACCTACGAGCAGTACTTC. It encodes CASSHRPGLDTYEQYF.

For this clone: Other nucleotide sequences in the sample specify the same CDR3. V and J are TRBV18 and TRBJ2-3, with 7 bases lining up with TRBD2. J lost 1 base, V lost 1 base, and 5 bases had no gene match. Germline CDR1 reads KGHSH; CDR2 reads LQKENI. This CDR3 is 16 amino acids long. The CDR3 loop is CASSPRLAGGTDTQYF. CDR3 DNA: TGTGCCAGCTCACCACGCTTGGCGGGGGGCACAGATACGCAGTATTTT.

The CDR3 sequence: CASSKASGRTGELFF. The CDR3, as DNA: TGTGCCAGCAGTAAGGCTAGCGGCAGAACCGGGGAGCTGTTTTTT. This rearrangement joins TRBV27 to TRBJ2-2; 7 bases line up with TRBD2. The CDR3 is made up of 15 amino acids. Germline CDR1 reads MNHEY; CDR2 reads SMNVEV (reference sequence). The junction had 8 bases not matched to a gene; V was cut back by 5 bases and J by 5 bases.